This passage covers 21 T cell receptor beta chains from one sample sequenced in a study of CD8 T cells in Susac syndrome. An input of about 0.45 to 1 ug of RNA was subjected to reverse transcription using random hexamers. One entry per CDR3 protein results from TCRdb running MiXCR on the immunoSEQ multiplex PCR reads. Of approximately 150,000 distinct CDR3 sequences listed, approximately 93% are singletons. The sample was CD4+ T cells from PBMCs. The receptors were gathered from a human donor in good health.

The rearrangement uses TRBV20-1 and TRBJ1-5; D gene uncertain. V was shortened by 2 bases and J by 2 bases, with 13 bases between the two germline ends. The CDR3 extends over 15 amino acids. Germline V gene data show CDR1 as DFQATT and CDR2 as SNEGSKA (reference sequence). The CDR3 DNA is TGCAGTGCTAGATCTCGAGGTGGTGGCAATCAGCCCCAGCATTTT. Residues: CSARSRGGGNQPQHF.

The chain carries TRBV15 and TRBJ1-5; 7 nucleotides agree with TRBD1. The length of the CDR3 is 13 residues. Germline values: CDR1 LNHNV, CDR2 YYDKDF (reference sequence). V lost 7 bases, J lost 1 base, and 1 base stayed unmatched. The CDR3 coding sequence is TGTGCCACCACGGACAGGAGCAATCAGCCCCAGCATTTT. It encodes CATTDRSNQPQHF.

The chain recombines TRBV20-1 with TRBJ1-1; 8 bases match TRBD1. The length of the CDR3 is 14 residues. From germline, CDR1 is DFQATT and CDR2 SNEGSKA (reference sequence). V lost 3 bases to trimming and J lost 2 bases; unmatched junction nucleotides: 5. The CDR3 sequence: CSASPGQVNTEAFF. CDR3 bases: TGCAGTGCTAGCCCGGGACAGGTTAACACTGAAGCTTTCTTT.

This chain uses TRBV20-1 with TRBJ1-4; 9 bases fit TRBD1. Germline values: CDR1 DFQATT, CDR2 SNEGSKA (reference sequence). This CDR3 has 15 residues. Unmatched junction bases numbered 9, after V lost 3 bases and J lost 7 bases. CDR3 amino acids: CSASPWDREGEKLFF. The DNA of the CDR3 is TGCAGTGCTAGCCCATGGGACAGGGAGGGTGAAAAACTGTTTTTT.

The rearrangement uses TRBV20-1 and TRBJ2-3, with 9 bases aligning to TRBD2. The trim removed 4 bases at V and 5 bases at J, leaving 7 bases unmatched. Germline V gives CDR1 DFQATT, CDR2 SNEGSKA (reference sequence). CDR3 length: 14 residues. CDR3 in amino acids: CSANPGLAIDTQYF. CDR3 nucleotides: TGCAGTGCTAACCCGGGACTAGCTATAGATACGCAGTATTTT.

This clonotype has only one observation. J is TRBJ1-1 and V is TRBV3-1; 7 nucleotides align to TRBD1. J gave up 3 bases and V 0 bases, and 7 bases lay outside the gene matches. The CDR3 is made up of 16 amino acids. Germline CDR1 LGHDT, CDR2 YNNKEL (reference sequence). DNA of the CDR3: TGTGCCAGCAGCCAAGAATTAGGGGGCGCGTACACTGAAGCTTTCTTT. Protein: CASSQELGGAYTEAFF.

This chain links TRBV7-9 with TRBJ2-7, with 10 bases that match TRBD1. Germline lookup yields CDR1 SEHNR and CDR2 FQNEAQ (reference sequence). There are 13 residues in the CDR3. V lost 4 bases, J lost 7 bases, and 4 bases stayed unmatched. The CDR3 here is CASSSDRGVEQYF. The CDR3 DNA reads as TGTGCCAGCAGCTCGGACAGGGGGGTTGAGCAGTACTTC.

CDR3: CSAVPMEEQYF. The CDR3 coding sequence is TGCAGTGCTGTACCAATGGAGGAGCAGTACTTC. This chain links TRBV20-1 with TRBJ2-7; D remains unclear. Looked up from germline, CDR1 is DFQATT and CDR2 is SNEGSKA (reference sequence). The length of the CDR3 is 11 residues. V was trimmed by 5 bases and J by 7 bases, leaving 12 bases between them.

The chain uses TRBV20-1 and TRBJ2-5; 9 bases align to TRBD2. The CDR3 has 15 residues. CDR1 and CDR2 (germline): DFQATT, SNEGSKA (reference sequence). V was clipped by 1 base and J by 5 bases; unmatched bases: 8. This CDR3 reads CSARVLAGTQETQYF. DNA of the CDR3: TGCAGTGCTAGAGTTCTAGCGGGAACCCAGGAGACCCAGTACTTC.

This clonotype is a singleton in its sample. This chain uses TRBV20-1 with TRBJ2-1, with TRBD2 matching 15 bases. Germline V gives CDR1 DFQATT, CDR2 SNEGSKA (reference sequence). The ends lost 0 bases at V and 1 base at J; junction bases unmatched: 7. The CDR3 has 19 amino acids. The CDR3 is CSARDPAGLAGGSYNEQFF. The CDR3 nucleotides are TGCAGTGCTAGAGATCCGGCCGGACTAGCGGGAGGGTCCTACAATGAGCAGTTCTTC.

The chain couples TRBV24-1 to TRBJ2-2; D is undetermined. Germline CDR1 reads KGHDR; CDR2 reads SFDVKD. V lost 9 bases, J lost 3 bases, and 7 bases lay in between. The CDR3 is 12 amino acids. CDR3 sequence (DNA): TGTGCCACCTCTGACTACACCGGGGAGCTGTTTTTT. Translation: CATSDYTGELFF.

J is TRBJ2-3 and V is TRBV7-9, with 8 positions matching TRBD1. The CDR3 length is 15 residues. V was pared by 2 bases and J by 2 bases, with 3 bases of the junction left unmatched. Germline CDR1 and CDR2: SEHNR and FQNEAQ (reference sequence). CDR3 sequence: CASSLWTGLTDTQYF. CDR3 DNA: TGTGCCAGCAGCTTATGGACAGGGCTCACAGATACGCAGTATTTT. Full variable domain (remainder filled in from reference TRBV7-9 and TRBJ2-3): DTGVSQNPRHKITKRGQNVTFRCDPISEHNRLYWYRQTLGQGPEFLTYFQNEAQLEKSRLLSDRFSAERPKGSFSTLEIQRTEQGDSAMYLCASSLWTGLTDTQYFGPGTRLTVL.

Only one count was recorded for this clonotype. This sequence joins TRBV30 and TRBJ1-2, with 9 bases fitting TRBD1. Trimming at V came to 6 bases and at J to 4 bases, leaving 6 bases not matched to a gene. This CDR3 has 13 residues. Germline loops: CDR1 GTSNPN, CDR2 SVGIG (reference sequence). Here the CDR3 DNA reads TGTGCCTGCCTCGGGACAGGGTTCTATGGCTACACCTTC. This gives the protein CACLGTGFYGYTF. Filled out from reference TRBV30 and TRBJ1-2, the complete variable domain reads SQTIHQWPATLVQPVGSPLSLECTVEGTSNPNLYWYRQAAGRGLQLLFYSVGIGQISSEVPQNLSASRPQDRQFILSSKKLLLSDSGFYLCACLGTGFYGYTFGSGTRLTVV.

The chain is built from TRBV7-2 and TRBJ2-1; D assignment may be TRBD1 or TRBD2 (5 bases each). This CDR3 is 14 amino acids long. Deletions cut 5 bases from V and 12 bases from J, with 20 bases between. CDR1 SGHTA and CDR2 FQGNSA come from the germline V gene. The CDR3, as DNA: TGTGCCAGCAGCCCACGTCGCTTGGGTGGGGGGCAGTTCTTC. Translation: CASSPRRLGGGQFF.

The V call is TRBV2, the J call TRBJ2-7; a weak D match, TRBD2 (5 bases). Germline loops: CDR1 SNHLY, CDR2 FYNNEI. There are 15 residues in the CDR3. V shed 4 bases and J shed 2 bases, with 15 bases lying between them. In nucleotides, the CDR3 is TGTGCCAGCAGTGGATACGGGGAGCGGACCTACGAGCAGTACTTC. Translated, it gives CASSGYGERTYEQYF.

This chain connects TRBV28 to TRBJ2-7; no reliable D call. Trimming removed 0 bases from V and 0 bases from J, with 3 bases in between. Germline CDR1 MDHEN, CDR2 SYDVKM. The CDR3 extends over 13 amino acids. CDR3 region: CASSLWSSYEQYF. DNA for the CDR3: TGTGCCAGCAGTTTATGGAGCTCCTACGAGCAGTACTTC. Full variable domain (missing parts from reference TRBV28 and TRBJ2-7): DVKVTQSSRYLVKRTGEKVFLECVQDMDHENMFWYRQDPGLGLRLIYFSYDVKMKEKGDIPEGYSVSREKKERFSLILESASTNQTSMYLCASSLWSSYEQYFGPGTRLTVT.

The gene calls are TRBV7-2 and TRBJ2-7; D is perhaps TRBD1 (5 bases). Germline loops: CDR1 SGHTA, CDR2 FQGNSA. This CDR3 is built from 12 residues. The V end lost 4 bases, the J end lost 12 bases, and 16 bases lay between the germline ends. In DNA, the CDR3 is TGTGCCAGCAGCTACGAAAGGGGCCTGGGGTACTTC. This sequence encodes CASSYERGLGYF.

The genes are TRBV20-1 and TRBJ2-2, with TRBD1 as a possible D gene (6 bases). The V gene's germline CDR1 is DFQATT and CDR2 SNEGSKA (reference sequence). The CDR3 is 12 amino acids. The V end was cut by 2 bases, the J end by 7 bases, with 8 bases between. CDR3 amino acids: CSARTGFGELFF. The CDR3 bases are TGCAGTGCTAGAACAGGGTTCGGGGAGCTGTTTTTT.

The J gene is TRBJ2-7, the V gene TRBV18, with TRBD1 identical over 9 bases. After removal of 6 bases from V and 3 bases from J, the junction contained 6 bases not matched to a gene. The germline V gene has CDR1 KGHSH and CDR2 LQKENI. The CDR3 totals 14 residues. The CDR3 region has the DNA TGTGCCAGCTCCTCGGGACAGGGAGACTACGAGCAGTACTTC. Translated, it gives CASSSGQGDYEQYF.

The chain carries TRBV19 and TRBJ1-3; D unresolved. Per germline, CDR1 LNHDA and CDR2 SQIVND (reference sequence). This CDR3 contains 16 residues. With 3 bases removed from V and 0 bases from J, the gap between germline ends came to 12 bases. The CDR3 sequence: CASSMYQARSGNTIYF. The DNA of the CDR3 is TGTGCCAGTAGTATGTACCAGGCGCGCTCTGGAAACACCATATATTTT. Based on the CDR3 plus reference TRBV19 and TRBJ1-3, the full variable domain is DGGITQSPKYLFRKEGQNVTLSCEQNLNHDAMYWYRQDPGQGLRLIYYSQIVNDFQKGDIAEGYSVSREKKESFPLTVTSAQKNPTAFYLCASSMYQARSGNTIYFGEGSWLTVV.

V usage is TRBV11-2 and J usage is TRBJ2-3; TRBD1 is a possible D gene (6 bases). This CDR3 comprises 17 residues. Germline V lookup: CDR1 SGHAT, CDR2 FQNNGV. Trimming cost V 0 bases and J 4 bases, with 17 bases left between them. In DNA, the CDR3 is TGTGCCAGCAGCTTAGATTCTAAGGGGGTGCGGGCAGATACGCAGTATTTT. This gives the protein CASSLDSKGVRADTQYF.